The 27 T cell receptor beta chains reported below all come from one sample, sequenced in a study of blood T cells in healthy people across ages (dated by TCRdb to the mid-2010s). Library construction relied on 5' RACE. Instrument on record: Illumina HiSeq 2500. The second PCR ran for roughly 7 to 11 cycles and used a J-beta primer mix along with a sample-barcoded 5' primer. The public reads were reprocessed in TCRdb via fastp at Q25 and MiXCR, keeping in-frame beta chains. Each record represents a unique CDR3 protein, reported with the most common genes and DNA among its rows. This sample is represented by around 800,000 distinct CDR3 sequences; about 47% of them were singletons. 15% to 20% of the sample is held by the ten biggest clonotypes. The sequencing sample was made of blood. The source of these receptors is an elderly man in good health.

The V call is TRBV5-1, the J call TRBJ2-2, with D unclear. CDR1 and CDR2 (germline): SGHRS, YFSETQ. This CDR3 has 14 residues. Trimming pared 4 bases from V and 2 bases from J, leaving 9 bases between. DNA for the CDR3: TGCGCCAGCAGCCTCATACGAAACACCGGGGAGCTGTTTTTT. Translation: CASSLIRNTGELFF.

This clonotype was detected a few times. This chain links TRBV29-1 with TRBJ2-2; TRBD2 aligns across 9 bases. The CDR3 sequence is 14 residues long. The germline CDR1 and CDR2 sequences are SQVTM and ANQGSEA. J was trimmed by 6 bases and V by 8 bases; bases with no gene match: 10. The CDR3, as DNA: TGCAGCTTCAGGGCTAGCGGGACAGCCGGGGAGCTGTTTTTT. It codes for CSFRASGTAGELFF.

This clonotype appeared once. The CDR3 loop is CASSQDRSSIYF. CDR3 in DNA: TGCGCCAGCAGCCAAGATCGAAGCAGCATATATTTT. The gene calls are TRBV4-3 and TRBJ1-3; D remains ambiguous. V was shortened by 0 bases and J by 12 bases, with 9 bases between the two germline ends. This CDR3 is built from 12 residues. Germline V lookup: CDR1 LGHNA, CDR2 YSLEER.

The V call is TRBV7-2, the J call TRBJ2-3; D is ambiguous. V lost 3 bases, J lost 4 bases, and 11 bases lay in between. Germline V CDR1 and CDR2: SGHTA, FQGNSA. The CDR3 runs to 14 residues. Written as DNA, the CDR3 is TGTGCCAGCAGCTTCCTGGACCTTGCAGATACGCAGTATTTT. Protein: CASSFLDLADTQYF.

This clonotype was recorded a few times. This may be a read error: a much more frequent sequence differs by one nucleotide. The chain has TRBV9 and TRBJ2-1; D is unclear. CDR1 is SGDLS, CDR2 YYNGEE, per germline. V was clipped by 3 bases and J by 0 bases, with 10 bases between them. This CDR3 is built from 15 residues. The CDR3 here is CASSATDSSYNEQFF. The CDR3 nucleotides are TGTGCCAGCAGCGCAACGGATAGCTCCTACAATGAGCAGTTCTTC.

This rearrangement joins TRBV10-3 to TRBJ2-4, with a possible D match to TRBD2 (6 bases). This CDR3 is 15 amino acids long. V was shortened by 4 bases and J by 0 bases, with 10 bases between the two germline ends. Germline V CDR1 and CDR2: ENHRY, SYGVKD. The CDR3 DNA sequence: TGTGCCATCAGTGGGGGCGGGATAGCCAAAAACATTCAGTACTTC. Translation gives CAISGGGIAKNIQYF.

This clonotype has a handful of counts. The chain has TRBV20-1 and TRBJ2-5; D is unresolved. The CDR3 extends over 15 amino acids. CDR1 and CDR2 (germline): DFQATT, SNEGSKA (reference sequence). CDR3 region: CRTSGSTWCKPPQYF. The CDR3 region has the DNA TGCAGAACTTCGGGCAGCACATGGTGTAAACCACCCCAGTACTTC.

The chain carries TRBV12-3 or TRBV12-4 and TRBJ2-7, with D maybe TRBD1 (5 bases). V was pared by 6 bases and J by 5 bases, with 17 bases between. CDR3 size: 14 residues. CDR3 region: CASRPTVRLDEQYF. The CDR3 coding sequence is TGTGCCAGCAGACCGACAGTGAGATTAGACGAGCAGTACTTC.

This rearrangement joins TRBV28 to TRBJ2-4; D perhaps matches TRBD1 (6 bases). This CDR3 region has 12 residues. The ends were cut back, 6 bases at V and 8 bases at J, with 11 bases in the middle. CDR1 and CDR2 (germline): MDHEN, SYDVKM. The CDR3 reads CASRGTSDIQYF. The DNA for the CDR3 is TGTGCCAGCAGGGGGACAAGCGACATTCAGTACTTC.

This clonotype showed up just a few times. The chain carries TRBV7-2 and TRBJ2-1; D possibly corresponds to TRBD2 (6 bases). Gene TRBJ2-7 matches the end of the DNA better, so the J call may be wrong. The germline V gene has CDR1 SGHTA and CDR2 FQGNSA. This CDR3 is 15 amino acids long. As DNA, the CDR3 is TGTGCCAGCAGCTTAATCGGGGGAGGTCAAAATGAGCAGTACTTC. Translated, it gives CASSLIGGGQNEQYF.

This clonotype was detected only a few times. The J gene is TRBJ2-5, the V gene TRBV5-8; TRBD2 agrees at 8 bases. Germline CDR1 is SGHTS and CDR2 is YDEGEE. The CDR3 spans 14 residues. Trimming cost V 6 bases and J 4 bases; bases outside gene matches: 8. In nucleotides, the CDR3 is TGTGCCAGCAATTACGGGAGGGCCGGAGAGACCCAGTACTTC. Protein sequence: CASNYGRAGETQYF.

The chain employs TRBV6-5 and TRBJ1-1, with 7 bases aligning to TRBD1. Germline loops: CDR1 MNHEY, CDR2 SVGAGI. The CDR3 spans 13 residues. The V and J ends lost 6 bases and 0 bases, in that order; junction bases with no gene match: 1. The CDR3 nucleotides read TGTGCCAGCAGGGACAGGATGAACACTGAAGCTTTCTTT. This translates into CASRDRMNTEAFF.

On this clonotype: A read error may explain this, as a much larger clone is one base away. The chain has TRBV2 and TRBJ2-7; 10 bases are a match to TRBD2. V trimming: 5 bases; J trimming: 12 bases; junction bases outside the gene matches: 19. CDR1 and CDR2 (germline): SNHLY, FYNNEI. The CDR3 is 16 residues long. CDR3: CASSLRLAGSQETRYF. CDR3 DNA: TGTGCCAGCAGTCTTCGACTAGCGGGTTCTCAAGAGACCCGGTACTTC.

This sequence joins TRBV29-1 and TRBJ2-5, with D perhaps matching TRBD1 (6 bases). The V gene lost 3 bases and the J gene lost 5 bases, with 16 bases spanning the gap. Germline V gives CDR1 SQVTM, CDR2 ANQGSEA. The CDR3 loop spans 14 amino acids. CDR3 in DNA: TGCAGCGTTGAGAGGGGGAGCAGTTCGGAGACCCAGTACTTC. Translation gives CSVERGSSSETQYF.

This clonotype was observed a handful of times. The chain uses TRBV12-3 or TRBV12-4 and TRBJ2-3, with D possibly being TRBD1 (5 bases). V was trimmed by 6 bases and J by 7 bases, leaving 11 bases between them. The CDR3 loop spans 12 amino acids. This CDR3 reads CASSLTAYTQYF. CDR3 in DNA: TGTGCCAGCAGCCTGACAGCTTATACGCAGTATTTT.

Of note for this clonotype: At one boundary the junction diverges from the germline segment, which might be a read error. The CDR3 region has the DNA TGTGCCAGCAGTCCCCGGGCGCCAACAGGTACGCAGTATTTT. The encoded protein is CASSPRAPTGTQYF. The chain uses TRBV12-3 or TRBV12-4 and TRBJ2-3; perhaps TRBD1 as D (5 bases). The CDR3 contains 14 residues.

The table lists this clonotype with a few counts. The rearrangement uses TRBV12-3 or TRBV12-4 and TRBJ2-1; 8 bases line up with TRBD2. The J call could be wrong; TRBJ2-7 is a better fit for the DNA end. The CDR3 sequence is 16 residues long. CDR3 residues: CASSLGRGVSYNEQYF. The CDR3 nucleotides read TGTGCCAGCAGTTTAGGGCGGGGGGTCTCCTACAATGAGCAGTACTTC.

This clonotype was seen only a few times. The chain links TRBV19 to TRBJ1-2; D gene unclear. CDR1 is LNHDA, CDR2 SQIVND, per germline (reference sequence). V was shortened by 4 bases and J by 4 bases, with 19 bases between the two germline ends. The length of the CDR3 is 16 residues. The CDR3 loop reads CASSSTLIGVTYGYTF. The DNA of the CDR3 is TGTGCCAGTAGTAGCACCCTCATTGGAGTCACCTATGGCTACACCTTC.

This clonotype was seen at least ten times. The gene calls are TRBV10-3 and TRBJ2-5, with TRBD2 identical over 14 bases. The ends lost 11 bases at V and 2 bases at J; junction bases unmatched: 19. The CDR3 is 19 residues long. Germline assignment: CDR1 ENHRY and CDR2 SYGVKD. CDR3 loop: CADPFATGLAGESQETQYF. The CDR3 DNA follows: TGTGCCGATCCTTTTGCAACGGGACTAGCGGGGGAGTCTCAAGAGACCCAGTACTTC.

The chain uses TRBV9 and TRBJ2-7; TRBD2 matches 11 bases. Germline V lookup: CDR1 SGDLS, CDR2 YYNGEE. V trimming: 0 bases; J trimming: 4 bases; junction bases outside the gene matches: 3. This CDR3 has 15 residues. The CDR3 nucleotides are TGTGCCAGCAGCGTAGGTCCTAGCGGGAGGTACGAGCAGTACTTC. It encodes CASSVGPSGRYEQYF.

This clonotype has just a few counts. The junction departs from the called germline gene at one end, perhaps through a read error. The chain is built from TRBV12-3 or TRBV12-4 and TRBJ2-7; D is possibly TRBD2 (5 bases). This CDR3 contains 15 residues. The CDR3: CASTLTDKRYNEQYF. The CDR3, as DNA: TGTGCCAGCACTTTAACCGACAAGCGGTATAATGAGCAGTACTTC.

The chain joins TRBV20-1 to TRBJ2-3; no clear D gene. CDR3 length: 17 residues. Per germline, CDR1 DFQATT and CDR2 SNEGSKA (reference sequence). The V and J ends lost 3 bases and 0 bases respectively, with 19 bases between them. The CDR3 here is CSASLAAPLSSTDTQYF. In DNA form, the CDR3 reads TGCAGTGCTAGTCTCGCGGCACCGCTTTCTAGCACAGATACGCAGTATTTT.

The CDR3 sequence: CSVEARGGDGDTQYF. The CDR3, as DNA: TGCAGCGTTGAAGCCAGGGGAGGGGATGGAGATACGCAGTATTTT. J is TRBJ2-3 and V is TRBV29-1; TRBD2 might be the D (7 bases). The germline V gene encodes CDR1 SQVTM and CDR2 ANQGSEA. This CDR3 spans 15 amino acids. V shed 1 base and J shed 5 bases, with 16 bases lying between them.

This chain links TRBV7-9 with TRBJ2-7, with D possibly being TRBD1 or TRBD2 (6 bases each). V was shortened by 3 bases and J by 7 bases, with 10 bases between the two germline ends. Germline values: CDR1 SEHNR, CDR2 FQNEAQ (reference sequence). The CDR3 runs 12 residues. The CDR3 region is CASSFGGWEQYF. The CDR3 nucleotides read TGTGCCAGCAGCTTCGGGGGCTGGGAGCAGTACTTC.

This clonotype was counted a few times. The V call is TRBV7-8, the J call TRBJ2-5, with 8 nucleotides matching TRBD2. The end of the DNA aligns better with TRBJ2-7, so the J call may be wrong. CDR3 length: 16 amino acids. Looked up from germline, CDR1 is SGHVS and CDR2 is FQNEAQ. The chain's CDR3 is CASSLATSGRLYEQYF. CDR3 DNA: TGTGCCAGCAGCTTAGCGACCAGCGGGAGATTGTACGAGCAGTACTTC.

The chain joins TRBV5-1 to TRBJ2-1; unclear D gene. Germline V gene lookup returns CDR1 SGHRS and CDR2 YFSETQ. The CDR3 has 15 amino acids. V was pared by 1 base and J by 2 bases, with 10 bases between. The CDR3 DNA sequence: TGCGCCAGCAGCTTGAGCCAAAACACCTACAATGAGCAGTTCTTC. This sequence encodes CASSLSQNTYNEQFF.

In the case of this clonotype: This could be a read error, since a much larger clone is one nucleotide away. This chain links TRBV5-1 with TRBJ2-1, with TRBD2 as a possible D gene (5 bases). The DNA end lines up better with TRBJ2-7; the J call may be wrong. The CDR3 contains 14 residues. CDR1 is SGHRS and CDR2 is YFSETQ in the germline V gene. CDR3 DNA sequence: TGCGCCAGCTCCCCGGAGGTTGCCTACAATGAGCAGTACTTC. Amino acid sequence: CASSPEVAYNEQYF.